The clone carrying this TCR beta chain was counted many times. Its antigen is unidentified. One end of the junction does not line up with germline, which may come from a read error. This entry belongs to a study of regulatory T cells in long-lasting Graves disease. The germline V gene has CDR1 MGHRA and CDR2 YSYEKL. The CDR3 contains 16 residues. Time point: newly diagnosed GD, antithyroid drugs for less than 3 months. Preparation of the TCR library used RNA extracted from PBMCs. Study-wide results and limits: Investigators studied peripheral blood only, not thyroid tissue.

Library construction for TCR beta used iRepertoire HTBI primers and Arm-PCR of CDR3 regions. Using its own MiXCR run on the multiplex PCR reads, TCRdb lists one record per CDR3 protein. The table records 250,000 to 300,000 distinct CDR3 sequences, more than 15% of them present only once. These data also formed part of another study, on T cells in Graves' hyperthyroidism and ophthalmopathy.

The sequencing used peripheral blood mononuclear cells (PBMCs), collected at new diagnosis, from a patient treated with antithyroid drugs. V and J are TRBV4-1 and TRBJ1-6; 9 nucleotides agree with TRBD1. This TCR derives from a woman aged 30 to 39 with Graves disease. This CDR3 is CASSNPQGARNSPLHF. The CDR3 DNA follows: TGTGCCAGCAGCAACCCACAGGGGGCAAGAAATTCACCCCTCCACTTT.